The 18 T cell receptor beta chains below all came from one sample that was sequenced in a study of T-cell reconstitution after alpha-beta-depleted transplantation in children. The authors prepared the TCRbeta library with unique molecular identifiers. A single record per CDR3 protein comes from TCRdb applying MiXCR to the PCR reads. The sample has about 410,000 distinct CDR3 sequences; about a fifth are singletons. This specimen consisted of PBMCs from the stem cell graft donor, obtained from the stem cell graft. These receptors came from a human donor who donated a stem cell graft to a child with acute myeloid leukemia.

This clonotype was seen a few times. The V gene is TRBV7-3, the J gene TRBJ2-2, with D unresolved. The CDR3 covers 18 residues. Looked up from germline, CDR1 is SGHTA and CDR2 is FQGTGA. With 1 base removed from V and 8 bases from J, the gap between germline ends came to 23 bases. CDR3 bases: TGTGCCAGCAGCTTAAATGAGTTGCCCAGCATGTGGACGGGGGAGCTGTTTTTT. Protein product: CASSLNELPSMWTGELFF. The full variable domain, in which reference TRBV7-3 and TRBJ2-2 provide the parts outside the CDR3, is GAGVSQTPSNKVTEKGKYVELRCDPISGHTALYWYRQSLGQGPEFLIYFQGTGAADDSGLPNDRFFAVRPEGSVSTLKIQRTERGDSAVYLCASSLNELPSMWTGELFFGEGSRLTVL.

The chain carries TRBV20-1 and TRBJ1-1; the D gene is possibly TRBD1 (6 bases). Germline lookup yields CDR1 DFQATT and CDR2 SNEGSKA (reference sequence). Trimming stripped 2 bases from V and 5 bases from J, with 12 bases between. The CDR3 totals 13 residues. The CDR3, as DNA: TGCAGTGCTAGAATAGGGGGAAAGACTGAAGCTTTCTTT. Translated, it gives CSARIGGKTEAFF.

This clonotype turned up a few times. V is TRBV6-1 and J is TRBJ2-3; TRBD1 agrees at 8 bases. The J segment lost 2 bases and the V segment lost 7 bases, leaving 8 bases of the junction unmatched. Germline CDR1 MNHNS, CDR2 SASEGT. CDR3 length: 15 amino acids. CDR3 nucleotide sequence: TGTGCCAGCACCGCGGACAGGGCTTACACAGATACGCAGTATTTT. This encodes CASTADRAYTDTQYF.

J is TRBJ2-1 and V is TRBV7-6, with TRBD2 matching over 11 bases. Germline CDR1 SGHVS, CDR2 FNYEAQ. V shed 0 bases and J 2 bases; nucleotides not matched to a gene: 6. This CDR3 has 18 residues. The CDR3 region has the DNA TGTGCCAGCAGCTTAGCGGGTAGCGGGAGGGGGACCTACAATGAGCAGTTCTTC. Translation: CASSLAGSGRGTYNEQFF.

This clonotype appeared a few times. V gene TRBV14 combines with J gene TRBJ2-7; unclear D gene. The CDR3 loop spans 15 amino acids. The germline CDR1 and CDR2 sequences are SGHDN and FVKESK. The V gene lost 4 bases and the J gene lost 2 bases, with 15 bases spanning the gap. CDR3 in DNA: TGTGCCAGCAGCCCCTCCGGACGGCCTGCCTACGAGCAGTACTTC. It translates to CASSPSGRPAYEQYF.

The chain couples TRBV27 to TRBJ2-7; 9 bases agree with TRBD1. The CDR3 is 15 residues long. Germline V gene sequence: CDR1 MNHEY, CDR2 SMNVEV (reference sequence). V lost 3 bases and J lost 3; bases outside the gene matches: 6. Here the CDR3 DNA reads TGTGCCAGCAGTTTCCCGGGACAGGGAGTCTACGAGCAGTACTTC. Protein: CASSFPGQGVYEQYF.

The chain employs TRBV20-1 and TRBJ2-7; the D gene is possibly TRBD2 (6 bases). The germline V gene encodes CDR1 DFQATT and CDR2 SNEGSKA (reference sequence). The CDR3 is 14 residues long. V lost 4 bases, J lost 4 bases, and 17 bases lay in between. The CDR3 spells CSANRPGVRYEQYF. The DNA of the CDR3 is TGCAGTGCTAATCGTCCGGGAGTGCGTTACGAGCAGTACTTC.

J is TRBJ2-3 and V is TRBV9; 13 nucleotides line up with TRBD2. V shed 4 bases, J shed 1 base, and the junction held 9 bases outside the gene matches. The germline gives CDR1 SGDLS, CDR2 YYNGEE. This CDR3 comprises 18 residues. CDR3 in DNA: TGTGCCAGCAGCACCCGAACTGGACTAGCGGGGGGCACAGATACGCAGTATTTT. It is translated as CASSTRTGLAGGTDTQYF. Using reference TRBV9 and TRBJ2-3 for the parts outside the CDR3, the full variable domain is DSGVTQTPKHLITATGQRVTLRCSPRSGDLSVYWYQQSLDQGLQFLIQYYNGEERAKGNILERFSAQQFPDLHSELNLSSLELGDSALYFCASSTRTGLAGGTDTQYFGPGTRLTVL.

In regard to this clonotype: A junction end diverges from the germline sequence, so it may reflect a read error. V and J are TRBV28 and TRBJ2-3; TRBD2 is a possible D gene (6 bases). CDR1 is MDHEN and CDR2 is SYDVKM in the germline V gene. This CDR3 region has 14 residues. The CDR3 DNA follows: TGTGCCAGCAGTTTGTTCGGGAGCACAGATGCGCAGTATTTT. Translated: CASSLFGSTDAQYF.

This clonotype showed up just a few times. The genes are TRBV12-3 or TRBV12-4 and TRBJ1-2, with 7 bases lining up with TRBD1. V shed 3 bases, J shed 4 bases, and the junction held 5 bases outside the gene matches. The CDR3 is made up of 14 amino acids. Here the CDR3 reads CASSFTGTAYGYTF. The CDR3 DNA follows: TGTGCCAGCAGTTTCACCGGGACAGCCTATGGCTACACCTTC.

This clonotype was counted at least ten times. The CDR3 here is CSAEGQGRTYEQYF. CDR3 sequence (DNA): TGCAGTGCCGAGGGGCAGGGACGGACCTACGAGCAGTACTTC. The V call is TRBV20-1, the J call TRBJ2-7, with D perhaps being TRBD1 or TRBD2 (5 bases each). V was pared by 6 bases and J by 2 bases, with 17 bases between. Germline values: CDR1 DFQATT, CDR2 SNEGSKA (reference sequence). The CDR3 consists of 14 residues.

In nucleotides, the CDR3 is TGTGCCAGCAGCTTGATAGCGGGAGTGGACTACGAGCAGTACTTC. This encodes CASSLIAGVDYEQYF. V usage is TRBV7-2 and J usage is TRBJ2-7; 9 positions match TRBD2. The germline gives CDR1 SGHTA, CDR2 FQGNSA. With 3 bases clipped from V and 3 bases from J, the junction kept 6 bases outside the gene matches. This CDR3 is 15 amino acids long.

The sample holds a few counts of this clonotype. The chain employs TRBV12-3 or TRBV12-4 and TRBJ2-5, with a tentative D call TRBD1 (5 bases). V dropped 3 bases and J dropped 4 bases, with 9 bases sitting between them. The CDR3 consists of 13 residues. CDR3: CASSFRQSETQYF. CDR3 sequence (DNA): TGTGCCAGCAGTTTTAGACAGTCAGAGACCCAGTACTTC.

Written as DNA, the CDR3 is TGCAGCGCGGTGTGGCTTTCTAGCACAGATACGCAGTATTTT. This gives the protein CSAVWLSSTDTQYF. This rearrangement joins TRBV29-1 to TRBJ2-3; D is unclear. Per the germline V gene, CDR1 is SQVTM and CDR2 is ANQGSEA. V was cut by 7 bases and J by 0 bases, with 14 bases left in between. The CDR3 has 14 amino acids.

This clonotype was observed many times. The CDR3 here is CSARDGRRTGSNEQFF. In DNA form, the CDR3 reads TGCAGTGCTAGAGATGGTCGTCGGACAGGGTCCAATGAGCAGTTCTTC. The chain is built from TRBV20-1 and TRBJ2-1, with 8 bases identical to TRBD1. The germline CDR1 and CDR2 sequences are DFQATT and SNEGSKA (reference sequence). With 0 bases clipped from V and 6 bases from J, the junction kept 10 bases outside the gene matches. CDR3 length: 16 residues.

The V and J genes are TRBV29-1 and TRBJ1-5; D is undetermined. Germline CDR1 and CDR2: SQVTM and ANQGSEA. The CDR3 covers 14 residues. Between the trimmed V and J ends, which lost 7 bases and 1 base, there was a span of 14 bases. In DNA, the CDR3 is TGCAGCGCTTCGGGAGCAGACAGCAATCAGCCCCAGCATTTT. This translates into CSASGADSNQPQHF.

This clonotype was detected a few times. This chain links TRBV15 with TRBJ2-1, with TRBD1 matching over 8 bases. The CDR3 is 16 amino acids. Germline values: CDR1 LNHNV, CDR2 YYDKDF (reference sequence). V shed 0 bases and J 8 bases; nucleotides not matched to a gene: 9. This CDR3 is CATSRDFATGAYEQFF. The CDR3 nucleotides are TGTGCCACCAGCAGAGATTTCGCGACAGGGGCTTATGAGCAGTTCTTC.

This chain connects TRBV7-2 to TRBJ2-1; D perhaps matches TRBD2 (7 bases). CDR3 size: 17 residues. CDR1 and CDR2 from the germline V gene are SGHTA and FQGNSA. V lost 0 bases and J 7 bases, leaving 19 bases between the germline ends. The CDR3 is CASSLAALASTGNEQFF. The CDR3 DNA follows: TGTGCCAGCAGCTTAGCAGCACTAGCGTCCACAGGGAATGAGCAGTTCTTC. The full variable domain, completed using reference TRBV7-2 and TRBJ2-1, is GAGVSQSPSNKVTEKGKDVELRCDPISGHTALYWYRQSLGQGLEFLIYFQGNSAPDKSGLPSDRFSAERTGGSVSTLTIQRTQQEDSAVYLCASSLAALASTGNEQFFGPGTRLTVL.